The rows below give T cell receptor beta chains drawn from one sample of a study of spatial heterogeneity in lung cancer. TCRdb re-called the 5' RACE reads through MiXCR, storing one row per CDR3 protein. The top ten hold roughly 29% of the sample, which has roughly 32,000 distinct CDR3 sequences, under 11% seen once. Source: PBMCs, taken at follow-up. The origin of the receptors is a female donor with early-stage non-small cell lung cancer. Each CDR3 is given with its conserved first and last residue. The D gene is left open where the match is weak. Clone size appears in some rows only: once, few, many, or a class for an expanded clone.

D gene: TRBD2
V gene: TRBV19
clone size: many
CDR3 length: 15
J gene: TRBJ2-3
CDR3 DNA: TGTGCCACCACTCTCGGGACTAGCTTGGCAGATACGCAGTATTTT
CDR3 protein: CATTLGTSLADTQYF

D gene: TRBD1
V gene: TRBV28
clone size: NA
CDR3 length: 15
J gene: TRBJ1-5
CDR3 DNA: TGTGCCAGCAGTACCCAGGGGGCGTACAATCAGCCCCAGCATTTT
CDR3 protein: CASSTQGAYNQPQHF

D gene: NA
V gene: TRBV19
clone size: few
CDR3 length: 15
J gene: TRBJ2-1
CDR3 DNA: TGTGCCAGTAAGCTTGACAGGTCCCCCTACAATGAGCAGTTCTTC
CDR3 protein: CASKLDRSPYNEQFF

D gene: NA
V gene: TRBV12-5
clone size: NA
CDR3 length: 14
J gene: TRBJ1-1
CDR3 DNA: TGTGCTAGTGGTTTGGCCCTGCGGTGGACTGAAGCTTTCTTT
CDR3 protein: CASGLALRWTEAFF

D gene: TRBD1
V gene: TRBV4-3
clone size: many
CDR3 length: 16
J gene: TRBJ1-2
CDR3 DNA: TGCGCCAGCAGCCAGGACCGGGACAGGGATTTTGATGGCTACACCTTC
CDR3 protein: CASSQDRDRDFDGYTF

D gene: NA
V gene: TRBV5-1
clone size: many
CDR3 length: 14
J gene: TRBJ2-3
CDR3 DNA: TGCGCCAGCAGCGTTGCCGGGGGCCCAGATACGCAGTATTTT
CDR3 protein: CASSVAGGPDTQYF

D gene: TRBD1
V gene: TRBV2
clone size: many
CDR3 length: 13
J gene: TRBJ2-1
CDR3 DNA: TGTGCCAGCAGGGACAGGGGGCTGAATGAGCAGTTCTTC
CDR3 protein: CASRDRGLNEQFF

D gene: NA
V gene: TRBV7-9
clone size: NA
CDR3 length: 13
J gene: TRBJ2-3
CDR3 DNA: TGTGCCAGCAGCTCCGACGGCGTAAGGACGCAGTATTTT
CDR3 protein: CASSSDGVRTQYF

D gene: NA
V gene: TRBV9
clone size: NA
CDR3 length: 12
J gene: TRBJ2-5
CDR3 DNA: TGTGCCAGCAGCGTAGGGTCAGAGACCCAGTACTTC
CDR3 protein: CASSVGSETQYF

D gene: TRBD2
V gene: TRBV5-1
clone size: few
CDR3 length: 15
J gene: TRBJ2-1
CDR3 DNA: TGCGCCAGCAGCCTCGGACTAGCGAGGAACAATGAGCAGTTCTTC
CDR3 protein: CASSLGLARNNEQFF

D gene: NA
V gene: TRBV7-2
clone size: NA
CDR3 length: 12
J gene: TRBJ2-1
CDR3 DNA: TGTGCCAGCAGAAAACAGGGCTATGAGCAGTTCTTC
CDR3 protein: CASRKQGYEQFF

D gene: NA
V gene: TRBV2
clone size: many
CDR3 length: 15
J gene: TRBJ1-3
CDR3 DNA: TGTGCCAGCAGTGGCGCACAGGGTGCTGGAAACACCATATATTTT
CDR3 protein: CASSGAQGAGNTIYF

D gene: NA
V gene: TRBV11-2
clone size: many
CDR3 length: 16
J gene: TRBJ2-1
CDR3 DNA: TGTGCCAGCAGCCTTCCGTTTCGTTCGGGGTGGGGTGAGCAGTTCTTC
CDR3 protein: CASSLPFRSGWGEQFF

D gene: NA
V gene: TRBV9
clone size: few
CDR3 length: 13
J gene: TRBJ2-2
CDR3 DNA: TGTGCCAGCAGCGTAGAGGTCCCCGGGGAGCTGTTTTTT
CDR3 protein: CASSVEVPGELFF

D gene: TRBD1
V gene: TRBV20-1
clone size: many
CDR3 length: 15
J gene: TRBJ1-5
CDR3 DNA: TGCAGTGCCAGCCCGACAGGGGCAGGTAGTCAGCCCCAGCATTTT
CDR3 protein: CSASPTGAGSQPQHF

D gene: NA
V gene: TRBV5-4
clone size: NA
CDR3 length: 15
J gene: TRBJ2-2
CDR3 DNA: TGTGCCAGCAGCTCCAATTGGGTGAACACCGGGGAGCTGTTTTTT
CDR3 protein: CASSSNWVNTGELFF

D gene: NA
V gene: TRBV10-3
clone size: NA
CDR3 length: 15
J gene: TRBJ2-7
CDR3 DNA: TGTGCCATCAGTGAGTCAGGCGGGACCGGCTACGAGCAGTACTTC
CDR3 protein: CAISESGGTGYEQYF

D gene: NA
V gene: TRBV28
clone size: few
CDR3 length: 18
J gene: TRBJ2-1
CDR3 DNA: TGTGCCAGCAGACCAGCTGGGTGGTCGGGGGCGTCCTACAATGAGCAGTTCTTC
CDR3 protein: CASRPAGWSGASYNEQFF

D gene: TRBD1
V gene: TRBV7-2
clone size: few
CDR3 length: 15
J gene: TRBJ1-4
CDR3 DNA: TGTGCCAGCAGTCGGACCGGGACAGGGAGCGAAAAACTGTTTTTT
CDR3 protein: CASSRTGTGSEKLFF

D gene: NA
V gene: TRBV4-2
clone size: many
CDR3 length: 14
J gene: TRBJ2-3
CDR3 DNA: TGTGCCAGCAGCCAAGTGCTAGTAAGAGATACGCAGTATTTT
CDR3 protein: CASSQVLVRDTQYF

D gene: NA
V gene: TRBV16
clone size: few
CDR3 length: 13
J gene: TRBJ1-1
CDR3 DNA: TGTGCCAGCAGCCAGGACAGAGGCTGGGGAGCTTTCTTT
CDR3 protein: CASSQDRGWGAFF

D gene: NA
V gene: TRBV5-1
clone size: few
CDR3 length: 13
J gene: TRBJ2-7
CDR3 DNA: TGCGCCAGCAGGCCGGGGCCATCCTACGAGCAGTACTTC
CDR3 protein: CASRPGPSYEQYF

D gene: NA
V gene: TRBV11-2
clone size: NA
CDR3 length: 11
J gene: TRBJ2-7
CDR3 DNA: TGTGCCAGCAGCTTTGCTAACGAGCAGTACTTC
CDR3 protein: CASSFANEQYF

D gene: NA
V gene: TRBV12-3/TRBV12-4
clone size: many
CDR3 length: 15
J gene: TRBJ1-2
CDR3 DNA: TGTGCCAGCAGCCTAGGACTGCATCAGGGTGTAGGCTACACCTTC
CDR3 protein: CASSLGLHQGVGYTF

D gene: NA
V gene: TRBV29-1
clone size: few
CDR3 length: 13
J gene: TRBJ1-1
CDR3 DNA: TGCAGCGTCCCGGGGGTGGGCGTCACTGAAGCTTTCTTT
CDR3 protein: CSVPGVGVTEAFF

D gene: TRBD1
V gene: TRBV27
clone size: many
CDR3 length: 14
J gene: TRBJ1-2
CDR3 DNA: TGTGCCAGCAGTTTTACCGGGACAGGCAGCGGCTACACCTTC
CDR3 protein: CASSFTGTGSGYTF

D gene: NA
V gene: TRBV20-1
clone size: NA
CDR3 length: 18
J gene: TRBJ1-6
CDR3 DNA: TGCAGTGCTAGAGATCTAAGGACCGGGGGCGCGGTTAATTCACCCCTCCACTTT
CDR3 protein: CSARDLRTGGAVNSPLHF

D gene: NA
V gene: TRBV20-1
clone size: few
CDR3 length: 15
J gene: TRBJ2-3
CDR3 DNA: TGCAGTGCTGAGGACCTGGGCAAAGGGACAGATACGCAGTATTTT
CDR3 protein: CSAEDLGKGTDTQYF

D gene: TRBD1
V gene: TRBV7-9
clone size: many
CDR3 length: 18
J gene: TRBJ2-2
CDR3 DNA: TGTGCCAGCAGACCCCACCCCGGGGACAGGGTCGCCACCGGGGAGCTGTTTTTT
CDR3 protein: CASRPHPGDRVATGELFF

D gene: NA
V gene: TRBV3-1
clone size: many
CDR3 length: 15
J gene: TRBJ2-7
CDR3 DNA: TGTGCCAGCAGCCAAGCGTCGGGTGGGCCCTACGAGCAGTACTTC
CDR3 protein: CASSQASGGPYEQYF

D gene: TRBD2
V gene: TRBV12-3/TRBV12-4
clone size: NA
CDR3 length: 15
J gene: TRBJ2-4
CDR3 DNA: TGTGCCAGCAGTCCCCGGGGGGTAACCAAAAACATTCAGTACTTC
CDR3 protein: CASSPRGVTKNIQYF

D gene: TRBD2
V gene: TRBV7-8
clone size: many
CDR3 length: 15
J gene: TRBJ2-1
CDR3 DNA: TGTGCCAGCAGCGCCGGACTAGCGGGGGACAATGAGCAGTTCTTC
CDR3 protein: CASSAGLAGDNEQFF

D gene: NA
V gene: TRBV19
clone size: many
CDR3 length: 11
J gene: TRBJ1-2
CDR3 DNA: TGTGCCAGCACGGACAACTATGGCTACACCTTC
CDR3 protein: CASTDNYGYTF

D gene: TRBD1
V gene: TRBV7-8
clone size: few
CDR3 length: 14
J gene: TRBJ2-7
CDR3 DNA: TGTGCCAGCAGCTTCCGGGACAGGCTCTACGAGCAGTACTTC
CDR3 protein: CASSFRDRLYEQYF

D gene: NA
V gene: TRBV11-2
clone size: NA
CDR3 length: 14
J gene: TRBJ2-5
CDR3 DNA: TGTGCCAGCAGCTTAGAAGACTACCTGGAGACCCAGTACTTC
CDR3 protein: CASSLEDYLETQYF

D gene: TRBD1
V gene: TRBV19
clone size: many
CDR3 length: 14
J gene: TRBJ2-2
CDR3 DNA: TGTGCCAGTATGGGACAGGGGTTGACCGGGGAGCTGTTTTTT
CDR3 protein: CASMGQGLTGELFF

D gene: NA
V gene: TRBV3-1
clone size: many
CDR3 length: 13
J gene: TRBJ2-7
CDR3 DNA: TGTGCCAGCAGCCAAGTAGGTGGCTACGAGCAGTACTTC
CDR3 protein: CASSQVGGYEQYF

D gene: TRBD1
V gene: TRBV2
clone size: few
CDR3 length: 14
J gene: TRBJ2-7
CDR3 DNA: TGTGCCAGCAGGAGAAAAACAGGGGGCGACGAGCAGTACTTC
CDR3 protein: CASRRKTGGDEQYF

D gene: NA
V gene: TRBV7-2
clone size: many
CDR3 length: 13
J gene: TRBJ2-7
CDR3 DNA: TGTGCCAGCAGCTTAGGAGACATCTACGAGCAGTACTTC
CDR3 protein: CASSLGDIYEQYF

D gene: NA
V gene: TRBV10-3
clone size: few
CDR3 length: 14
J gene: TRBJ2-7
CDR3 DNA: TGTGCCATCAGTGAAGAGGACAGTCCCTACGAGCAGTACTTC
CDR3 protein: CAISEEDSPYEQYF

D gene: TRBD1
V gene: TRBV5-1
clone size: many
CDR3 length: 15
J gene: TRBJ2-7
CDR3 DNA: TGCGCCAGCAGCTTGTACGACAGGGGGTCAAGCGAGCAGTACTTC
CDR3 protein: CASSLYDRGSSEQYF

D gene: TRBD1
V gene: TRBV12-3/TRBV12-4
clone size: many
CDR3 length: 15
J gene: TRBJ2-4
CDR3 DNA: TGTGCCAGCAGCCAGGGACAGCTAGCCAAAAACATTCAGTACTTC
CDR3 protein: CASSQGQLAKNIQYF

D gene: TRBD1
V gene: TRBV29-1
clone size: NA
CDR3 length: 14
J gene: TRBJ2-7
CDR3 DNA: TGCAGCGTCGCCGGGACAGGGGTTTCCTACGAGCAGTACTTC
CDR3 protein: CSVAGTGVSYEQYF

D gene: NA
V gene: TRBV28
clone size: NA
CDR3 length: 17
J gene: TRBJ2-3
CDR3 DNA: TGTGCCAGCGAAACCCCCCGGCTAGCGCATAGCACAGATACGCAGTATTTT
CDR3 protein: CASETPRLAHSTDTQYF

D gene: NA
V gene: TRBV6-6
clone size: many
CDR3 length: 14
J gene: TRBJ2-5
CDR3 DNA: TGTGCCAGCAGTTACTCGACCGATGCGGAGACCCAGTACTTC
CDR3 protein: CASSYSTDAETQYF

D gene: NA
V gene: TRBV23-1
clone size: many
CDR3 length: 14
J gene: TRBJ2-3
CDR3 DNA: TGCGCCAGCAGTCAATCGAGTCCGGTTGATACGCAGTATTTT
CDR3 protein: CASSQSSPVDTQYF

D gene: TRBD1
V gene: TRBV6-5
clone size: many
CDR3 length: 14
J gene: TRBJ1-1
CDR3 DNA: TGTGCCAGCAGTTCTGGCAGGGGGTTCACTGAAGCTTTCTTT
CDR3 protein: CASSSGRGFTEAFF

D gene: TRBD1
V gene: TRBV5-1
clone size: many
CDR3 length: 14
J gene: TRBJ2-5
CDR3 DNA: TGCGCCAGCAGCAAAGGACAGGGGGCAGAGACCCAGTACTTC
CDR3 protein: CASSKGQGAETQYF

D gene: NA
V gene: TRBV28
clone size: many
CDR3 length: 13
J gene: TRBJ2-1
CDR3 DNA: TGTGCCATTCTCGGCGGGGGCTGGAATGAGCAGTTCTTC
CDR3 protein: CAILGGGWNEQFF

D gene: NA
V gene: TRBV25-1
clone size: many
CDR3 length: 16
J gene: TRBJ1-1
CDR3 DNA: TGTGCCAGCAGTGGGCTTCCGGGGCAGGGGAACACTGAAGCTTTCTTT
CDR3 protein: CASSGLPGQGNTEAFF

D gene: NA
V gene: TRBV9
clone size: many
CDR3 length: 15
J gene: TRBJ2-3
CDR3 DNA: TGTGCCAGCAGCGCAGTGGGGGGTAGCACAGATACGCAGTATTTT
CDR3 protein: CASSAVGGSTDTQYF

D gene: NA
V gene: TRBV28
clone size: many
CDR3 length: 11
J gene: TRBJ1-1
CDR3 DNA: TGTGCCACCAAGGGGGGCACTGAAGCTTTCTTT
CDR3 protein: CATKGGTEAFF

D gene: NA
V gene: TRBV7-2
clone size: few
CDR3 length: 14
J gene: TRBJ1-6
CDR3 DNA: TGTGCCAGCACCAAAGGACAGATTAATTCACCCCTCCACTTT
CDR3 protein: CASTKGQINSPLHF

D gene: TRBD1
V gene: TRBV18
clone size: many
CDR3 length: 16
J gene: TRBJ2-2
CDR3 DNA: TGTGCCAGCTCACGAAGACAGGGGGCGAACACCGGGGAGCTGTTTTTT
CDR3 protein: CASSRRQGANTGELFF

D gene: TRBD2
V gene: TRBV2
clone size: few
CDR3 length: 16
J gene: TRBJ2-5
CDR3 DNA: TGTGCCAGCAGTGCGAGACTAGCGGGGGATCAAGAGACCCAGTACTTC
CDR3 protein: CASSARLAGDQETQYF